This T cell receptor (beta chain) was recovered during a study of cytomegalovirus exposure and HLA in healthy donors. With regard to this clone: Its antigen is as yet unknown.

Overall study findings and caveats: A previous analysis found most TCR beta V segments productive roughly 87% or roughly 30% of the time. Some highly shared sequence variants likely arose as a pipeline artifact.

The PCR used 60 Vbeta and 13 Jbeta primers. Profiled with immunoSEQ multiplex PCR; TCRdb holds only in-frame clones, not every one. In the table there are fewer than 150,000 clones, around 86% of which are singletons. V dropped 0 bases and J dropped 0; count of bases not matched to a gene: 12. The CDR3 extends over 19 amino acids. Germline lookup yields CDR1 MGHRA and CDR2 YSYEKL. This sequence joins TRBV4-1 and TRBJ2-7, with 9 bases fitting TRBD1. Sequenced input: PBMCs. This clonotype was obtained from a female donor in good health and CMV-seronegative. CDR3 region: CASSQDSRTGDFSSYEQYF. The CDR3 bases are TGCGCCAGCAGCCAAGATTCCCGGACAGGGGATTTCAGCTCCTACGAGCAGTACTTC.